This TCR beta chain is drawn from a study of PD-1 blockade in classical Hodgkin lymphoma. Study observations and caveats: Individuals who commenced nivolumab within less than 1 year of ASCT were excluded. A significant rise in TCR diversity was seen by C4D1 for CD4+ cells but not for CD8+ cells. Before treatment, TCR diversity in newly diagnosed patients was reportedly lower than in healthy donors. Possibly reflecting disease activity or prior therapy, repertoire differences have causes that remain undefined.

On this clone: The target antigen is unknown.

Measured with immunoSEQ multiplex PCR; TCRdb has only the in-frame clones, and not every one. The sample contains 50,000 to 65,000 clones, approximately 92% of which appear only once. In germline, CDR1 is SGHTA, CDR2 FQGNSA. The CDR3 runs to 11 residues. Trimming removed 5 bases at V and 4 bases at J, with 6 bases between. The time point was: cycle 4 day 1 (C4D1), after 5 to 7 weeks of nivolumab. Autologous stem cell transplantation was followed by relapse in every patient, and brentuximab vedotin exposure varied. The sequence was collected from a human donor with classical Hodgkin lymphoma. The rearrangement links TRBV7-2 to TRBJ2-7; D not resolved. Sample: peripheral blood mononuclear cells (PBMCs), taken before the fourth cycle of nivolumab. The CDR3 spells CASSPRYEQYF. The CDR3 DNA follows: TGTGCCAGCAGCCCAAGATACGAGCAGTACTTC.